The present T cell receptor (beta chain) was sequenced within a study of T cell repertoires in cytomegalovirus infection. At the level of the study: Public TCR beta signatures indicated both CMV infection and matching HLA type. Whole-study results and caveats: The ex vivo response was dominated by HLA-C-restricted CMV-specific TCR beta clonotypes.

TCRdb redid the calling of the reads with MiXCR, one entry per CDR3 protein. The table shows 150,000 or so distinct CDR3 sequences, with under 8% occurring only once. Germline values: CDR1 SGHVS, CDR2 FQNEAQ. Germline trimming cut 2 bases from V and 5 bases from J; bases unmatched to any gene: 9. CDR3 length equals 17 residues. This clonotype was counted many times. As yet, its antigen is unknown. The source material was PBMCs. The receptor was derived from a human donor in good health (CMV status not recorded). Some clones in this sample may be carry-over from other donors' samples. This rearrangement joins TRBV7-8 to TRBJ1-6; 7 nucleotides match TRBD1. CDR3 region: CASSLFRDSKDNSPLHF. The CDR3 DNA sequence: TGTGCCAGCAGCTTATTCCGGGACAGCAAGGATAATTCACCCCTCCACTTT.